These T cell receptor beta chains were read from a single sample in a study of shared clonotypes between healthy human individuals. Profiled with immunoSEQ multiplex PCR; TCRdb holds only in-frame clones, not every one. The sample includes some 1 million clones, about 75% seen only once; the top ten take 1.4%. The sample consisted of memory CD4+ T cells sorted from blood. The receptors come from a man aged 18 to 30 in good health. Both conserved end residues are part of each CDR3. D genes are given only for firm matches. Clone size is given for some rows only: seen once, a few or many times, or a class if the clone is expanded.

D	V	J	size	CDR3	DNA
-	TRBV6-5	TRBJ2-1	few	CASKNGGGTEQFF	TGTGCCAGCAAAAATGGGGGGGGCACTGAGCAGTTCTTC
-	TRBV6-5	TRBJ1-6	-	CASSYSSYNSPLHF	TGTGCCAGCAGTTACTCCAGCTATAATTCACCCCTCCACTTT
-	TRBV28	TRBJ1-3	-	CASSSGRYSGNTIYF	TGTGCCAGCAGTTCAGGCAGGTACTCTGGAAACACCATATATTTT
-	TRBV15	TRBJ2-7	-	CATSRDAGYEQYF	TGTGCCACCAGCAGAGATGCGGGCTACGAGCAGTACTTC
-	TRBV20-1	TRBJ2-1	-	CTGGVYNEQFF	TGCACCGGTGGAGTATACAATGAGCAGTTCTTC
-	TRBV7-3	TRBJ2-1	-	CASSSSGTPRGVEQFF	TGTGCCAGCAGCTCCTCCGGTACCCCAAGGGGTGTTGAGCAGTTCTTC
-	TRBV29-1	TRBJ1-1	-	CSVEVWGTTVTEAFF	TGCAGCGTTGAGGTTTGGGGGACCACGGTCACTGAAGCTTTCTTT
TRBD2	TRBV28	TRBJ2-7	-	CASSETSGSYEQYF	TGTGCCAGCAGCGAGACTAGCGGGAGTTACGAGCAGTACTTC
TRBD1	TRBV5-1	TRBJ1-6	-	CASSFQRGAGGDNSPLHF	TGCGCCAGCAGCTTCCAACGGGGCGCAGGGGGCGATAATTCACCCCTCCACTTT
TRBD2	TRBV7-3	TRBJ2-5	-	CASSPSGLDQETQYF	TGTGCCAGCAGCCCCTCGGGACTAGACCAAGAGACCCAGTACTTC
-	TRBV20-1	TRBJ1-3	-	CSATYGNTIYF	TGCAGTGCTACTTATGGAAACACCATATATTTT
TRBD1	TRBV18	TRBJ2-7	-	CASSHSGQGSEQYF	TGTGCCAGCTCACACTCGGGACAGGGGTCCGAGCAGTACTTC
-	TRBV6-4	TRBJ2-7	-	CASSDWEGQEQYF	TGTGCCAGCAGTGACTGGGAAGGTCAAGAGCAGTACTTC
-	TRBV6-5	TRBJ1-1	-	CASSSRQRNTEAFF	TGTGCCAGCAGTTCCCGCCAGAGGAACACTGAAGCTTTCTTT
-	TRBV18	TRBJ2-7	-	CASSPSLPLGSSYEQYF	TGTGCCAGCTCGCCAAGCTTACCTTTGGGCAGCTCCTACGAGCAGTACTTC
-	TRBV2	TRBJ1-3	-	CASSENRNTIYF	TGTGCCAGCAGTGAAAACCGCAACACCATATATTTT